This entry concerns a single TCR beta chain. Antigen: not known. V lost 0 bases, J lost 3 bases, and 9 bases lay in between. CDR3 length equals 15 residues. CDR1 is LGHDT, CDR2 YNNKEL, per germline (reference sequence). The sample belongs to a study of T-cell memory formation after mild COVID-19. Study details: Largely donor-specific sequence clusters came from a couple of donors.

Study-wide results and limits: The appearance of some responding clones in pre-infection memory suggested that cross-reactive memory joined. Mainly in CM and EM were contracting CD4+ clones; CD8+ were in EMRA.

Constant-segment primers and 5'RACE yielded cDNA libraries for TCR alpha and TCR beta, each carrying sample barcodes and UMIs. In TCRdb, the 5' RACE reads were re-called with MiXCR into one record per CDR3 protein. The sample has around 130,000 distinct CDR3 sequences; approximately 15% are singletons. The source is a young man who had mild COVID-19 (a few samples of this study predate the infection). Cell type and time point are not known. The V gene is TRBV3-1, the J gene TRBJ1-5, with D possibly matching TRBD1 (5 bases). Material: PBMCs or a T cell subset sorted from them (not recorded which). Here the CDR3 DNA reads TGTGCCAGCAGCCAAGACACAGGTCTCAATCAGCCCCAGCATTTT. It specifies CASSQDTGLNQPQHF.